This entry describes one TCR beta chain. This record comes from a study of T cells in women clearing cervical HPV infection. This table comes from immunoSEQ multiplex PCR, and its TCRdb copy is limited to in-frame clones, with some not included. Recorded for this sample: 44,000 or so clones. Material for sequencing was blood buffy coat. This TCR was recovered from a woman between 18 and 70 years old with a cervical HPV16 infection that either progressed to CIN3+ or cleared (not recorded which).

CDR3 sequence reads: CASSLGQGNTIYF. The sequenced CDR3 bases are TGTGCCAGCAGCTTGGGGCAGGGAAACACC. The genes are TRBV5-6 and TRBJ1-3; D is unclear. The DNA ends 3 residues before the CDR3 does, and the rest of the CDR3 is filled in from the germline J gene. The germline gives CDR1 SGHDT, CDR2 YYEEEE. V gave up 0 bases and J gave up 4 bases, with 5 bases separating them. The CDR3 runs to 13 residues.